This record looks at one T cell receptor beta chain sequence and its context. Antigen specificity is unknown. This specimen belongs to a study of beta chain features in type 1 diabetes. Study context: Across every sample, 107,917,701 sorted cells were examined in total.

The CDR3 totals 14 residues. V dropped 1 base and J dropped 6 bases, with 11 bases sitting between them. CDR1 and CDR2 from the germline V gene are SGHNT and YYREEE (reference sequence). Every isolated RNA sample was fully reverse transcribed, so sequencing captured expressed TCRB transcripts. The table came from immunoSEQ multiplex PCR; TCRdb's copy has only in-frame clones and leaves some out. The repertoire has roughly 140,000 clones, under 13% of them found once; the top ten carry approximately 0.46%. The study, taken as a whole, reports: There was no resolution here of whether HLA type influences TCRB rearrangement. The study found fewer insertions and more deletions at VDJ junctions in type 1 diabetes patients. Across all four CD4+ subsets, people with type 1 diabetes showed modestly shorter TCRB CDR3s.

Sorting of CD4+ naive, central memory, regulatory and stem cell-like memory cells was performed via CD45RO/CCR7/CD25/CD127/CD95/CD27. Source material: central memory CD4+ T cells from blood. V usage is TRBV5-4 and J usage is TRBJ2-1, with a possible D match to TRBD1 (6 bases). The clonotype originates from a man aged 30 to 39 with type 1 diabetes. CDR3 sequence: CASSLSGDSNEQFF. The CDR3 DNA reads as TGTGCCAGCAGCTTGTCAGGGGATAGCAATGAGCAGTTCTTC.